This paragraph reports one T cell receptor (beta chain). What it binds is unknown. The sample comes from a study of cytomegalovirus exposure and HLA in healthy donors. Study-level background: For the approximately 400 genotyped donors, 75% to 90% fell within the Caucasian-associated ancestry cluster. General study points: An assumption of roughly uniform sequencing depth across donors underlay the presence/absence analyses.

The PCR made use of 60 Vbeta and 13 Jbeta primers. The method was immunoSEQ multiplex PCR; TCRdb's version includes in-frame clones alone and lacks a portion of them. The sample holds around 190,000 clones. The sample comprised PBMCs. This TCR came from a woman in her 30s in good health and CMV-seropositive.

CDR3 sequence: CASSSGTHLRQETQYF. As DNA, the CDR3 is TGCGCCAGCAGCTCGGGGACTCATCTGAGGCAAGAGACCCAGTACTTC. V usage is TRBV5-1 and J usage is TRBJ2-5; D possibly corresponds to TRBD2 (6 bases). Germline V gives CDR1 SGHRS, CDR2 YFSETQ. This CDR3 has 16 amino acids. Trimming left V 3 bases short and J 2 bases short, with 17 bases between.